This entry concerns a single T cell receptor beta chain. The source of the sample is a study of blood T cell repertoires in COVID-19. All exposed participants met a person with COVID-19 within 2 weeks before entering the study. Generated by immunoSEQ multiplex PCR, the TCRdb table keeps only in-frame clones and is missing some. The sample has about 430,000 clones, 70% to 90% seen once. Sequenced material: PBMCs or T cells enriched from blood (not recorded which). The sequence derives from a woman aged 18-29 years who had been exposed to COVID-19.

The CDR3 DNA reads as TGTGCCAGCAGTTACTCGGCAGAGGGGACAGGCGCATTCGAGCAGTACTTC. Its translation is CASSYSAEGTGAFEQYF. V usage is TRBV6-2 or TRBV6-3 and J usage is TRBJ2-7; 8 bases fit TRBD1. V shed 0 bases, J shed 6 bases, and the junction held 13 bases outside the gene matches. The germline V gene encodes CDR1 MNHEY and CDR2 SVGEGT. The CDR3 contains 17 residues.